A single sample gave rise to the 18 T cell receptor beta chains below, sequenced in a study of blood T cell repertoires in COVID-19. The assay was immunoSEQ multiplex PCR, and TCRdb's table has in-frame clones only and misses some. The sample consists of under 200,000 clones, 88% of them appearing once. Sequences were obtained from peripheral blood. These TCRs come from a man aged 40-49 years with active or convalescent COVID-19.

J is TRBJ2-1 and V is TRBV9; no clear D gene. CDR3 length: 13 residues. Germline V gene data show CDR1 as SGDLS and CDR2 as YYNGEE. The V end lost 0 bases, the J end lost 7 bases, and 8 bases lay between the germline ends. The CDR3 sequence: CASSVGGENEQFF. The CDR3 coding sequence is TGTGCCAGCAGCGTAGGTGGAGAGAATGAGCAGTTCTTC.

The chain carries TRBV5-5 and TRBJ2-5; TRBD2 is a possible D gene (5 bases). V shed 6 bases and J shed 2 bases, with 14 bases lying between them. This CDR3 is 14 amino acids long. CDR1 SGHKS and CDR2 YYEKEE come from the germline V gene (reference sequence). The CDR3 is CASTTSGWQETQYF. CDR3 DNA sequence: TGTGCCAGCACCACCTCGGGGTGGCAAGAGACCCAGTACTTC.

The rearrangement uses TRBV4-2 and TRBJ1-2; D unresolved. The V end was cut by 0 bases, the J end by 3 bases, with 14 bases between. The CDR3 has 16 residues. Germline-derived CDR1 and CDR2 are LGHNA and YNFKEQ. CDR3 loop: CASSQEPGGDYYGYTF. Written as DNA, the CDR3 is TGTGCCAGCAGCCAAGAACCCGGTGGAGACTACTATGGCTACACCTTC.

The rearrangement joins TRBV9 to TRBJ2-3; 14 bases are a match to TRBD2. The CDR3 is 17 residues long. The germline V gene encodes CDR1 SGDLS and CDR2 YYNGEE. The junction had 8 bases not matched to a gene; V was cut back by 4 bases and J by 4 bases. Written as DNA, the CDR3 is TGTGCCAGCAGCCCAATGGGACTAGCGGGAGTGCCAGATACGCAGTATTTT. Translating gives CASSPMGLAGVPDTQYF.

The CDR3 nucleotides read TGCGCCAGCAGCCAGGACATCAGGGGTCAGCCCCAGCATTTT. Translated: CASSQDIRGQPQHF. This sequence joins TRBV4-3 and TRBJ1-5, with D possibly matching TRBD1 (6 bases). This CDR3 is built from 14 residues. Germline V lookup: CDR1 LGHNA, CDR2 YSLEER. Trimming stripped 3 bases from V and 6 bases from J, with 12 bases between.

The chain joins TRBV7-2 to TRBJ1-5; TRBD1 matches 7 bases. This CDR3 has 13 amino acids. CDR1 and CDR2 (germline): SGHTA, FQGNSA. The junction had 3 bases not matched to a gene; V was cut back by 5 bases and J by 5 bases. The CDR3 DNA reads TGTGCCAGCAGCATAGGGACAGATCAGCCCCAGCATTTT. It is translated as CASSIGTDQPQHF.

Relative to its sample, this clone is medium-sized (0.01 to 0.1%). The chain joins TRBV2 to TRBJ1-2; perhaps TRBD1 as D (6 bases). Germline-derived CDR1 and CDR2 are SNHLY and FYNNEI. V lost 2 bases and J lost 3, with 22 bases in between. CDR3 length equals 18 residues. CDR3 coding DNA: TGTGCCAGCAGTGAATCCGACAGGTCCCCCTCCTGGGACTATGGCTACACCTTC. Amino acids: CASSESDRSPSWDYGYTF.

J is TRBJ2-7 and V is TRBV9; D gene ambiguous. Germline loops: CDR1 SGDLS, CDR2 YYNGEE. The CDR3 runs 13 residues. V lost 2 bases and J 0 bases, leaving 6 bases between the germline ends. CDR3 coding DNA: TGTGCCAGCAGCGTCACCAGCTCCTACGAGCAGTACTTC. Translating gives CASSVTSSYEQYF.

DNA of the CDR3: TGTGCCAGCAGTACCCAGGGGGCCCCGGCCCTCCACTTT. Translation: CASSTQGAPALHF. This chain joins TRBV12-3 or TRBV12-4 and TRBJ1-6; 8 nucleotides align to TRBD1. This CDR3 is 13 amino acids long. Germline trimming cut 5 bases from V and 14 bases from J; bases unmatched to any gene: 8.

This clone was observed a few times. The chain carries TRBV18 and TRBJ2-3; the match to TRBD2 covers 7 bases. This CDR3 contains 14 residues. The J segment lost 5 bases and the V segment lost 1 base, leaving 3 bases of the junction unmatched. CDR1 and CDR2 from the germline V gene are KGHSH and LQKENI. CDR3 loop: CASSPLAGQDTQYF. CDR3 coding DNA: TGTGCCAGCTCACCACTAGCGGGCCAAGATACGCAGTATTTT. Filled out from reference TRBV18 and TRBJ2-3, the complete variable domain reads NAGVMQNPRHLVRRRGQEARLRCSPMKGHSHVYWYRQLPEEGLKFMVYLQKENIIDESGMPKERFSAEFPKEGPSILRIQQVVRGDSAAYFCASSPLAGQDTQYFGPGTRLTVL.

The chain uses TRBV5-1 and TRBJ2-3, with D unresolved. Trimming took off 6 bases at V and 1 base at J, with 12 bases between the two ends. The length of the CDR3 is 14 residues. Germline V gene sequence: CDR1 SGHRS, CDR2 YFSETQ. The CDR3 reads CASTTYLGTDTQYF. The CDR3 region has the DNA TGCGCCAGCACCACATACCTTGGCACAGATACGCAGTATTTT.

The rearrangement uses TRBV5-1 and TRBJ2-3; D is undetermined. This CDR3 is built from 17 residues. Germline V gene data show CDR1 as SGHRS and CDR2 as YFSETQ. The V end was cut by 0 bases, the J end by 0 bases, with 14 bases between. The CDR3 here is CASSLAAGGPSTDTQYF. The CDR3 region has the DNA TGCGCCAGCAGCTTGGCGGCAGGTGGCCCTAGCACAGATACGCAGTATTTT.

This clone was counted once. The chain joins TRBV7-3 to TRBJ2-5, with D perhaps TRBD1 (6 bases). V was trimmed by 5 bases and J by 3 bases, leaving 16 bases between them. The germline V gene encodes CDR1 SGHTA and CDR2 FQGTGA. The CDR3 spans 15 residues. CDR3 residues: CASSRLSDSKETQYF. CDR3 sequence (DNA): TGTGCCAGCAGCCGCCTTTCGGACAGCAAAGAGACCCAGTACTTC.

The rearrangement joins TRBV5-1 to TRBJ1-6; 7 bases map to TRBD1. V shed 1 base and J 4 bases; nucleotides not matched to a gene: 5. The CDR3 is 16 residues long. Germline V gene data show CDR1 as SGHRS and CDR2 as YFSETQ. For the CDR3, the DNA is TGCGCCAGCAGCTTGTCAGGGGGTGTGTATAATTCACCCCTCCACTTT. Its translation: CASSLSGGVYNSPLHF.

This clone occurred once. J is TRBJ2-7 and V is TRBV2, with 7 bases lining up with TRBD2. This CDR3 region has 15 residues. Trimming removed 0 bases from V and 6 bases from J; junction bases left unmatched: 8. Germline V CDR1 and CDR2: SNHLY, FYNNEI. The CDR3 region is CASSEALAGAAEQYF. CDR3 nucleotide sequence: TGTGCCAGCAGTGAAGCGCTGGCGGGAGCTGCCGAGCAGTACTTC.

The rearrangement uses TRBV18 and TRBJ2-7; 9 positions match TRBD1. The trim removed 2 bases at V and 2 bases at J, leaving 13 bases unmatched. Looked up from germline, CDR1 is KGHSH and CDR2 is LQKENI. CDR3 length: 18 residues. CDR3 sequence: CASSPGSFFGQGTYEQYF. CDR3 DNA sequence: TGTGCCAGCTCACCAGGGTCGTTCTTTGGACAGGGGACCTACGAGCAGTACTTC.

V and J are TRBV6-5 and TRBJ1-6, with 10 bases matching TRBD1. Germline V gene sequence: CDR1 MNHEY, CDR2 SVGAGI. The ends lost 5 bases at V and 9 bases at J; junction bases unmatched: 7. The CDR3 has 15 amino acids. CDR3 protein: CASSLGQGFRSPLHF. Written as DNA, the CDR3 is TGTGCCAGCAGTCTGGGACAGGGGTTTCGTTCACCCCTCCACTTT.

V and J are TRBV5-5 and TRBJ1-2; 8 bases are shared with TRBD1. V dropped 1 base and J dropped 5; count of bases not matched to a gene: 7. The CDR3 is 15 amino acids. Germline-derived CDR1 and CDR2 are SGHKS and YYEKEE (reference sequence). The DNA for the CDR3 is TGTGCCAGCAGCTTGACAGGGGGTGTACAATATGGCTACACCTTC. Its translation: CASSLTGGVQYGYTF.